Listed below are T cell receptor beta chains from one sample, sequenced in a study of T cell repertoires in cytomegalovirus infection. Each CDR3 protein is one row after TCRdb ran MiXCR on the reads. The sample consists of a few hundred thousand distinct CDR3 sequences, around a quarter of them appearing once. Antigen specificity for these receptors is unknown. The input for sequencing was cultured PBMCs, taken from culture after CMV antigen stimulation. All receptors derive from a human donor in good health (CMV status not recorded). Some clones in this sample may be carry-over from other donors' samples. Each CDR3 is given with its conserved first and last residue. The D gene is left open where the match is weak. Only part of the rows carry a size: once, few, many, or a class if the clone is expanded.

v_call	j_call	clone_size	d_call	cdr3_nt	cdr3_aa
TRBV7-3	TRBJ2-3	.	.	TGTGCCAGCAGCCCGGGGGGACAGATTAAGGGATTCACGCAGTATTTT	CASSPGGQIKGFTQYF
TRBV7-6	TRBJ2-1	.	TRBD2	TGTGCCAGCAGCCTTCGACTAGCGGGACATGGGGGGGGGACAAACAATGAGCAGTTCTTC	CASSLRLAGHGGGTNNEQFF
TRBV20-1	TRBJ2-1	few	.	TGCAGTGTAAGAAGCGGGTTCGATGAGCAGTTCTTC	CSVRSGFDEQFF
TRBV12-3/TRBV12-4	TRBJ2-5	.	TRBD2	TGTGCCAGCAGTTTCGGGAGGAATCAAGAGACCCAGTACTTC	CASSFGRNQETQYF
TRBV7-2	TRBJ2-3	few	TRBD2	TGTGCCAGCAGCTTAGTCGTGGGAGGGCCCACAGATACGCAGTATTTT	CASSLVVGGPTDTQYF
TRBV25-1	TRBJ2-3	few	TRBD1	TGTGCCAGCAGTCTTAGCGTAGGGGGACAGGTTACAGATACGCAGTATTTT	CASSLSVGGQVTDTQYF
TRBV5-6	TRBJ2-4	few	.	TGTGCCAGCAGCAGTCTCGCACATAAAAACATTCAGTACTTC	CASSSLAHKNIQYF
TRBV11-1	TRBJ1-6	.	TRBD1	TGTGCCAGCAGCCCAGACAGGGTGAATTCACCCCTCCACTTT	CASSPDRVNSPLHF
TRBV12-3/TRBV12-4	TRBJ2-2	few	TRBD1	TGTGCCAGCAGTCTATTCACAGGGGGTCATAGCACCGGGGAGCTGTTTTTT	CASSLFTGGHSTGELFF
TRBV7-2	TRBJ2-3	many	.	TGTGCCAGCAGCATTACTAGCACAGATACGCAGTATTTT	CASSITSTDTQYF
TRBV25-1	TRBJ1-3	.	.	TGTGCCAGCAGTTCCCAGACGGGGGCCATCTCTGGAAACACCATATATTTT	CASSSQTGAISGNTIYF
TRBV19	TRBJ2-7	.	.	TGTGCCAGTAGTTCCGCCCGCGAGCAGTACTTC	CASSSAREQYF
TRBV5-4	TRBJ1-6	.	.	TGTGCCAGCAGCTTGGGAAGGACACGTGGACCAAATTCACCCCTCCACTTT	CASSLGRTRGPNSPLHF
TRBV6-2/TRBV6-3	TRBJ2-2	few	.	TGTGCCAGTCACCCGAGGGGCACCGGGGAGCTGTTTTTT	CASHPRGTGELFF
TRBV10-3	TRBJ2-1	.	.	TGTGCCATCAGTGTAGATCATGAGCAGTTCTTC	CAISVDHEQFF
TRBV7-8	TRBJ2-1	few	TRBD2	TGTGCCAGCAAAGAACGGGAGGGTTACAATGAGCAGTTCTTC	CASKEREGYNEQFF
TRBV27	TRBJ1-2	.	TRBD1	TGTGCCAGCAGTAGGGGACAGGGGGTGGTCTATGGCTACACCTTC	CASSRGQGVVYGYTF
TRBV7-2	TRBJ2-5	.	.	TGTGCCAGCAGCTTAGGCAGGGTGAGGAGGGAGACCCAGTACTTC	CASSLGRVRRETQYF
TRBV7-2	TRBJ2-6	few	.	TGTGCCAGCACCCAAACTGGGGCCAACGTCCTGACTTTC	CASTQTGANVLTF
TRBV19	TRBJ1-1	.	TRBD1	TGTGCCAGTAGTCCCGACAGGGCAAGGGACACTGAAGCTTTCTTT	CASSPDRARDTEAFF
TRBV7-9	TRBJ1-2	many	.	TGTGCCAGCAGCTCATCCGACAGGATTCTACGTGGCTACACCTTC	CASSSSDRILRGYTF
TRBV25-1	TRBJ1-2	.	TRBD1	TGTGCCAGCAGTGCTACTCCCAGAGGGACAGCCTATGGCTACACCTTC	CASSATPRGTAYGYTF
TRBV5-8	TRBJ2-2	few	TRBD2	TGTGCCAGCAGCCGACCTCTAGCGGGAGGGAACACCGGGGAGCTGTTTTTT	CASSRPLAGGNTGELFF
TRBV29-1	TRBJ1-2	.	TRBD1	TGCAGCGTTGTTATACAGGGGGCCGGGAGCCGGTCCGGCTATGGCTACACCTTC	CSVVIQGAGSRSGYGYTF
TRBV11-3	TRBJ2-1	.	TRBD2	TGTGCCAGCAGCCTAGCGGACTCCTACAATGAGCAGTTCTTC	CASSLADSYNEQFF
TRBV2	TRBJ2-7	.	TRBD1	TGTGCCAGCGCCGGACAGGGTATTAGCAACGAGCAGTACTTC	CASAGQGISNEQYF
TRBV6-2/TRBV6-3	TRBJ1-2	few	.	TGTGCCAGCAGTTACTCGAATCCTTATGGCTACACCTTC	CASSYSNPYGYTF
TRBV6-1	TRBJ1-1	.	.	TGTGCCAGCAGCACGGACAGCTCTATGAACACTGAAGCTTTCTTT	CASSTDSSMNTEAFF
TRBV30	TRBJ2-7	few	.	TGTGCCTGGAGTGTAGTGGGGCGCGGCGAGCAGTACTTC	CAWSVVGRGEQYF
TRBV28	TRBJ2-2	many	TRBD2	TGTGCCAGCAGTTCCGGACTAGTCACCGGGGAGCTGTTTTTT	CASSSGLVTGELFF
TRBV20-1	TRBJ2-3	.	TRBD1	TGCAGTGCTAGACCCGGGACAGGGATAGATACGCAGTATTTT	CSARPGTGIDTQYF
TRBV27	TRBJ2-1	.	TRBD2	TGTGCCAGCAGTGACGGGGGGGGGGCTAGCTACAATGAGCAGTTCTTC	CASSDGGGASYNEQFF
TRBV7-2	TRBJ2-5	many	TRBD2	TGTGCCAGCAAATTCCTTGGGACTAGCGGCCAAGAGACCCAGTACTTC	CASKFLGTSGQETQYF
TRBV5-1	TRBJ1-1	.	.	TGCGCCAGCAGTCCCGGGGAGGGGGTATTAGGAAACACTGAAGCTTTCTTT	CASSPGEGVLGNTEAFF
TRBV24-1	TRBJ2-3	.	TRBD2	TGTGCCACCAGTGATGCAGGACTAGCGGCCTTAGATACGCAGTATTTT	CATSDAGLAALDTQYF